Listed below are T cell receptor beta chains from one sample, sequenced in a study of T cell responses to AZD1222 COVID-19 vaccine. TCRdb keeps only in-frame clones here, not all; method: immunoSEQ multiplex PCR. Altogether 64,000 or so clones are present, about four fifths being singletons, with the ten largest covering approximately 7%. This sample comprised peripheral blood, obtained on day 0 of AZD1222 vaccination. All receptors come from an adult in good health. Both conserved end residues are part of each CDR3. Fields, in order: clone size, V gene, J gene, D gene, CDR3 DNA, CDR3 protein. D genes are given only for firm matches. Clone size is shown for a subset of rows, as once, few, many or a class of expanded clone.

-	TRBV4-1	TRBJ2-1	TRBD2	TGCGCCAGCAGGTCAATCGGGACTAGCGCAAACAATGAGCAGTTCTTC	CASRSIGTSANNEQFF
few	TRBV19	TRBJ1-1	TRBD1	TGTGCCAGTAGTATTTCGCCCGACAGGGTTCCTACTGAAGCTTTCTTT	CASSISPDRVPTEAFF
-	TRBV2	TRBJ2-7	-	TGTGCCAGTATGCAATACGAGCAGTACTTC	CASMQYEQYF
once	TRBV7-6	TRBJ1-4	-	TGTGCCAGCAGCCGACCCCAAGGGGCAGCCAACCATGAAAAACTGTTTTTT	CASSRPQGAANHEKLFF
once	TRBV4-3	TRBJ1-5	-	TGCGCCAGCAGCCAAGTAAGGGTCGGGGGATATCAGCCCCAGCATTTT	CASSQVRVGGYQPQHF
few	TRBV2	TRBJ1-1	TRBD1	TGTGCCAGCGCAGACAGGGGGCTGAACACTGAAGCTTTCTTT	CASADRGLNTEAFF
-	TRBV7-9	TRBJ2-7	-	TGTGCCAGCAGCTACGGACATCTCTACTACGAGCAGTACTTC	CASSYGHLYYEQYF
-	TRBV2	TRBJ2-1	TRBD2	TGTGCCAGCAGTACCGGACTAGCGGGGGGGCCCGGGAATGAGCAGTTCTTC	CASSTGLAGGPGNEQFF
-	TRBV3-1/TRBV3-2	TRBJ2-1	TRBD2	TGTGCCAGCAGCCAAGTTACTAGCGGGGCGAGGAATGAGCAGTTCTTC	CASSQVTSGARNEQFF
-	TRBV10-3	TRBJ1-5	-	TGTGCCATCAGTGTAGAACGATTCAATCAGCCCCAGCATTTT	CAISVERFNQPQHF
-	TRBV7-9	TRBJ2-5	-	TGTGCCAGCAGCCCTCCGCGCGGGGTGGAACCTCAAGAGACCCAGTACTTC	CASSPPRGVEPQETQYF
medium-sized	TRBV6-1	TRBJ2-7	-	TGTGCCAGCAGTGATTGGGGAACCTACGAGCAGTACTTC	CASSDWGTYEQYF
-	TRBV7-9	TRBJ2-2	-	TGTGCCAGCAGCCCCCGTGGAGGGGAGGACACCGGGGAGCTGTTTTTT	CASSPRGGEDTGELFF
-	TRBV9	TRBJ1-5	TRBD1	TGTGCCAGCAGCGCCTCAGACAGGGGGTTATCTAATAGCAATCAGCCCCAGCATTTT	CASSASDRGLSNSNQPQHF
-	TRBV11-2	TRBJ1-5	TRBD1	TGTGCCAGCAGCTCCGACAGGGATCAGCCCCAGCATTTT	CASSSDRDQPQHF
-	TRBV4-1	TRBJ1-4	-	TGCGCCAGCAGCCAAGAACCAGGTATTGAAAAACTGTTTTTT	CASSQEPGIEKLFF
-	TRBV28	TRBJ2-7	-	TGTGCCAGCAGTTTACCCGAGGGGCTGGAGGTGCAGTACTTC	CASSLPEGLEVQYF
-	TRBV4-1	TRBJ2-2	-	TGCGCCAGCAGCCAAGAACACCCGCTGGGGGGGCGGGACACCGGGGAGCTGTTTTTT	CASSQEHPLGGRDTGELFF
once	TRBV5-1	TRBJ2-7	-	TGCGCCAGCAGCCTTGACAGCTTCTCCTACGAGCAGTACTTC	CASSLDSFSYEQYF
-	TRBV9	TRBJ1-2	TRBD1	TGTGCCAGCAGCGTAGGTGGGACAGTCTATGGCTACACCTTC	CASSVGGTVYGYTF
-	TRBV13	TRBJ1-1	-	TGTGCAAGCAGCCAGGCGGGGAACACTGAAGCTTTCTTT	CASSQAGNTEAFF
-	TRBV6-5	TRBJ1-2	-	TGTGCCAGCACCCTCCCCGGCGACTATGGCTACACCTTC	CASTLPGDYGYTF
-	TRBV5-1	TRBJ2-5	-	TGCGCCAGCAGCCTAAGACCGGCCCGGGAGACCCAGTACTTC	CASSLRPARETQYF
-	TRBV9	TRBJ2-7	-	TGTGCCAGCAGCGTAGAGGTCGGGAAGTACGAGCAGTACTTC	CASSVEVGKYEQYF
-	TRBV6-5	TRBJ2-5	TRBD1	TGTGCCAGCCGACGGGACAGGGAGGTGGAGACCCAGTACTTC	CASRRDREVETQYF
-	TRBV16	TRBJ1-2	-	TGTGCCAGCAGCCAATTCGGCGAAGGGTATGGCTACACCTTC	CASSQFGEGYGYTF
-	TRBV14	TRBJ2-5	-	TGTGCCAGCAGCCAAGGGCTCGGGTATACGCAAGAGACCCAGTACTTC	CASSQGLGYTQETQYF
-	TRBV18	TRBJ2-1	TRBD2	TGTGCCAGCTCACCGCTAGCGGACAATGAGCAGTTCTTC	CASSPLADNEQFF
-	TRBV4-1	TRBJ1-2	-	TGCGCCAGCAGCCAAGATCCCCGGGGGCGTCTTGGCTACACCTTC	CASSQDPRGRLGYTF
-	TRBV27	TRBJ2-7	-	TGTGCCAGCAGTTTAATAGGACGGGACACCTACGAGCAGTACTTC	CASSLIGRDTYEQYF
-	TRBV29-1	TRBJ1-2	-	TGCAGCATCGGCCCTTCGGTGGATGGCTACACCTTC	CSIGPSVDGYTF
-	TRBV3-1/TRBV3-2	TRBJ1-5	-	TGTGCCAGCAGCCAAGACGTGGGAAGCAATCAGCCCCAGCATTTT	CASSQDVGSNQPQHF
-	TRBV7-9	TRBJ1-3	-	TGTGCCAGCAGCTTTGAAGATGGCCCTGGAAACACCATATATTTT	CASSFEDGPGNTIYF
-	TRBV4-3	TRBJ1-5	-	TGCGCCAGCAGCCAAGTGAACAGCCCTAATCAGCCCCAGCATTTT	CASSQVNSPNQPQHF
-	TRBV4-3	TRBJ2-3	TRBD1	TGCGCCAGCAGCCGGGACAGGTCGACAGATACGCAGTATTTT	CASSRDRSTDTQYF
-	TRBV29-1	TRBJ2-1	-	TGCAGCGTTGAAGCAGGGTACAATGAGCAGTTCTTC	CSVEAGYNEQFF
-	TRBV19	TRBJ2-7	-	TGTGCCAGTAGCTACCGTGACGCAGGAACCTACGAGCAGTACTTC	CASSYRDAGTYEQYF
-	TRBV3-1/TRBV3-2	TRBJ2-2	TRBD1	TGTGCCAGCAGCCCCCGGGACAGGGGGTCCGGGGAGCTGTTTTTT	CASSPRDRGSGELFF
-	TRBV12-3/TRBV12-4	TRBJ1-6	-	TGTGCCAGCAGCATACAAAATTCACCCCTCCACTTT	CASSIQNSPLHF
-	TRBV6-6	TRBJ2-5	-	TGTGCCAGCAGCCGAGCCGGGGGGCGCTTTCAAGAGACCCAGTACTTC	CASSRAGGRFQETQYF
-	TRBV5-1	TRBJ1-1	-	TGCGCCAGCAGCCCGGGCCTTTTTGGGACCTTGGGGAGCACTGAAGCTTTCTTT	CASSPGLFGTLGSTEAFF